One sample yielded the 30 T cell receptor beta chains listed below, sequenced in a study of T cell responses to AZD1222 COVID-19 vaccine. The repertoire was sequenced with immunoSEQ multiplex PCR; TCRdb's copy has only in-frame clones and lacks some. The table includes about 140,000 clones, roughly 89% detected once. The sample consisted of peripheral blood, taken on day 0 of AZD1222 vaccination. The receptor source for this set is an adult in good health.

The chain joins TRBV6-6 to TRBJ2-3; D call uncertain. This CDR3 comprises 13 residues. In germline, CDR1 is MNHNY, CDR2 SVGAGI (reference sequence). Trimming took 4 bases from V and 6 from J, leaving 11 bases between them. The CDR3 sequence is CASSSLFRDTQYF. The DNA for the CDR3 is TGTGCCAGCAGTTCCTTGTTTCGGGATACGCAGTATTTT.

The chain uses TRBV29-1 and TRBJ2-7, with TRBD1 matching 9 bases. Germline V gives CDR1 SQVTM, CDR2 ANQGSEA. The CDR3 consists of 14 residues. After removal of 4 bases from V and 6 bases from J, the junction contained 10 bases not matched to a gene. For the CDR3, the DNA is TGCAGCGTTGGGGTGACAGGGGGTCGGCTCGAGCAGTACTTC. It translates to CSVGVTGGRLEQYF.

This chain joins TRBV19 and TRBJ1-2; 9 nucleotides line up with TRBD1. Germline values: CDR1 LNHDA, CDR2 SQIVND (reference sequence). Trimming at V came to 0 bases and at J to 5 bases, leaving 7 bases not matched to a gene. The CDR3 covers 16 residues. The CDR3 protein is CASSIDFGTGNYGYTF. CDR3 DNA sequence: TGTGCCAGTAGTATAGACTTCGGGACAGGGAATTATGGCTACACCTTC. Combining the CDR3 with reference TRBV19 and TRBJ1-2 gives the whole variable domain DGGITQSPKYLFRKEGQNVTLSCEQNLNHDAMYWYRQDPGQGLRLIYYSQIVNDFQKGDIAEGYSVSREKKESFPLTVTSAQKNPTAFYLCASSIDFGTGNYGYTFGSGTRLTVV.

The chain has TRBV28 and TRBJ1-2, with TRBD1 as a possible D gene (6 bases). Per germline, CDR1 MDHEN and CDR2 SYDVKM. V was pared by 3 bases and J by 8 bases, with 10 bases between. The CDR3 has 12 amino acids. CDR3 protein: CASSFSGDGYTF. The CDR3 DNA reads TGTGCCAGCAGTTTTTCAGGGGACGGCTACACCTTC.

The chain is built from TRBV7-9 and TRBJ1-3, with a possible D match to TRBD1 (6 bases). The CDR3 runs 13 residues. Trimming left V 4 bases short and J 4 bases short, with 8 bases between. Germline-derived CDR1 and CDR2 are SEHNR and FQNEAQ (reference sequence). CDR3 bases: TGTGCCAGCAGCTCCGGACAGGGAAACACCATATATTTT. It is translated as CASSSGQGNTIYF.

This chain links TRBV7-2 with TRBJ1-4, with 7 bases lining up with TRBD1. Germline V lookup: CDR1 SGHTA, CDR2 FQGNSA. CDR3 length: 15 amino acids. After removal of 5 bases from V and 4 bases from J, the junction contained 7 bases not matched to a gene. The DNA for the CDR3 is TGTGCCAGCAGCCCGAACAGGGACAGTAATGAAAAACTGTTTTTT. Translation: CASSPNRDSNEKLFF.

This clone occurred once. The chain carries TRBV4-1 and TRBJ1-1; D unresolved. The CDR3 has 15 residues. The ends were cut back, 6 bases at V and 0 bases at J, with 14 bases in the middle. Germline assignment: CDR1 MGHRA and CDR2 YSYEKL. This chain's CDR3 is CASSKGSTLNTEAFF. CDR3 bases: TGCGCCAGCAGTAAGGGTTCCACCCTGAACACTGAAGCTTTCTTT.

This chain links TRBV5-5 with TRBJ2-5, with D tentatively TRBD2 (5 bases). CDR3 length: 16 amino acids. Germline V CDR1 and CDR2: SGHKS, YYEKEE (reference sequence). Trimming left V 0 bases short and J 0 bases short, with 12 bases between. CDR3 protein: CASSLGLGVYQETQYF. Here the CDR3 DNA reads TGTGCCAGCAGCTTGGGGCTCGGGGTGTACCAAGAGACCCAGTACTTC.

The rearrangement links TRBV5-5 to TRBJ2-2; TRBD1 might be the D (5 bases). Germline values: CDR1 SGHKS, CDR2 YYEKEE (reference sequence). This CDR3 is built from 18 residues. The V gene lost 4 bases and the J gene lost 3 bases, with 22 bases spanning the gap. The CDR3 nucleotides read TGTGCCAGCAGCATTGTGTGGGCAGGGTCAGTTTACACCGGGGAGCTGTTTTTT. Its translation: CASSIVWAGSVYTGELFF.

This sequence joins TRBV19 and TRBJ1-2, with TRBD1 identical over 7 bases. V was clipped by 5 bases and J by 7 bases; unmatched bases: 7. Germline CDR1 LNHDA, CDR2 SQIVND (reference sequence). The CDR3 has 13 amino acids. In nucleotides, the CDR3 is TGTGCCAGTAGTGATTACCAGGGGGTTGGCTACACCTTC. Translation: CASSDYQGVGYTF. The full variable domain, its missing parts supplied by reference TRBV19 and TRBJ1-2, is DGGITQSPKYLFRKEGQNVTLSCEQNLNHDAMYWYRQDPGQGLRLIYYSQIVNDFQKGDIAEGYSVSREKKESFPLTVTSAQKNPTAFYLCASSDYQGVGYTFGSGTRLTVV.

This clone was seen once. This chain uses TRBV28 with TRBJ2-1, with unresolved D. Germline V gene lookup returns CDR1 MDHEN and CDR2 SYDVKM. The CDR3 loop spans 12 amino acids. V was trimmed by 7 bases and J by 13 bases, leaving 17 bases between them. In nucleotides, the CDR3 is TGTGCCAGCAATAAAGACACGGGCTCCCAGTTCTTC. The encoded protein is CASNKDTGSQFF.

This chain links TRBV28 with TRBJ2-3, with TRBD1 as a possible D gene (5 bases). V was trimmed by 1 base and J by 2 bases, leaving 16 bases between them. The CDR3 is 17 residues long. CDR1 is MDHEN, CDR2 SYDVKM, per germline. The CDR3 reads CASSLSLTGTPTDTQYF. DNA for the CDR3: TGTGCCAGCAGTTTATCACTTACAGGAACTCCCACAGATACGCAGTATTTT.

The V gene is TRBV11-2, the J gene TRBJ2-6; 8 nucleotides match TRBD1. Looked up from germline, CDR1 is SGHAT and CDR2 is FQNNGV. This CDR3 contains 18 residues. The ends lost 5 bases at V and 4 bases at J; junction bases unmatched: 13. The CDR3 DNA is TGTGCCAGCAGCCGAACACTACAGACAGGGGCAGGGGCCAACGTCCTGACTTTC. Encoded protein: CASSRTLQTGAGANVLTF.

The chain employs TRBV9 and TRBJ2-4; 7 positions agree with TRBD1. From germline, CDR1 is SGDLS and CDR2 YYNGEE. This CDR3 contains 15 residues. J was trimmed by 0 bases and V by 0 bases; bases with no gene match: 0. CDR3 in amino acids: CASSVAGGAKNIQYF. The DNA for the CDR3 is TGTGCCAGCAGCGTAGCAGGGGGAGCCAAAAACATTCAGTACTTC.

The V call is TRBV4-1, the J call TRBJ1-1, with unresolved D. The CDR3 has 15 residues. Germline lookup yields CDR1 MGHRA and CDR2 YSYEKL. V was cut by 5 bases and J by 2 bases, with 15 bases left in between. CDR3 sequence (DNA): TGCGCCAGCAGCGTACACCCAGGTAAAAACACTGAAGCTTTCTTT. The encoded protein is CASSVHPGKNTEAFF.

This chain joins TRBV20-1 and TRBJ1-1; D unresolved. The germline V and J ends were trimmed by 3 bases and 3 bases, with 8 bases remaining between them. The CDR3 is 12 amino acids. From germline, CDR1 is DFQATT and CDR2 SNEGSKA (reference sequence). The CDR3 DNA follows: TGCAGTGCTAGTCTTCAGGACACTGAAGCTTTCTTT. Its translation: CSASLQDTEAFF.

The rearrangement uses TRBV27 and TRBJ1-2, with D perhaps TRBD1 (6 bases). The CDR3 is made up of 15 amino acids. Germline V gene data show CDR1 as MNHEY and CDR2 as SMNVEV (reference sequence). Trimming removed 4 bases at V and 3 bases at J, with 15 bases between. CDR3 nucleotides: TGTGCCAGCAGTTCCCCTGGGGGGGGCGACTATGGCTACACCTTC. It codes for CASSSPGGGDYGYTF.

V and J are TRBV11-3 and TRBJ2-1; possible D gene TRBD2, 5 bases. The germline CDR1 and CDR2 sequences are SGHNT and YENEEA. The CDR3 is made up of 15 amino acids. V was trimmed by 1 base and J by 5 bases, leaving 12 bases between them. The CDR3 loop reads CASSLAGVVDNEQFF. CDR3 DNA: TGTGCCAGCAGCTTAGCCGGGGTTGTCGACAATGAGCAGTTCTTC.

This sequence joins TRBV3-1 (or the pseudogene TRBV3-2) and TRBJ2-1; D may correspond to TRBD1 or TRBD2 (5 bases each). V was pared by 0 bases and J by 2 bases, with 11 bases between. The CDR3 has 16 residues. Germline V lookup: CDR1 LGHDT, CDR2 YNNKEL (reference sequence). The CDR3 sequence: CASSQDVRGPYNEQFF. The CDR3 DNA follows: TGTGCCAGCAGCCAAGATGTCCGGGGACCCTACAATGAGCAGTTCTTC.

The table lists this clone with a few counts. The chain has TRBV5-1 and TRBJ2-1; 9 positions agree with TRBD2. V lost 4 bases, J lost 0 bases, and 8 bases stayed unmatched. The CDR3 sequence is 17 residues long. Germline V lookup: CDR1 SGHRS, CDR2 YFSETQ. This CDR3 reads CASSPGTSSRSYNEQFF. CDR3 sequence (DNA): TGCGCCAGCAGCCCCGGGACTAGCAGCCGCTCCTACAATGAGCAGTTCTTC.

The V call is TRBV28, the J call TRBJ1-5, with D tentatively TRBD1 (5 bases). Deletions cut 6 bases from V and 7 bases from J, with 16 bases between. CDR3 length: 14 residues. Per germline, CDR1 MDHEN and CDR2 SYDVKM. CDR3 loop: CASSLQVPGQPQHF. The CDR3, as DNA: TGTGCCAGCAGCTTACAGGTCCCGGGGCAGCCCCAGCATTTT.

This chain uses TRBV4-1 with TRBJ2-1; D gene ambiguous. The ends were cut back, 3 bases at V and 8 bases at J, with 8 bases in the middle. CDR3 length equals 12 residues. The germline V gene has CDR1 MGHRA and CDR2 YSYEKL. CDR3 sequence (DNA): TGCGCCAGCAGCCAGTCACTTGATGAGCAGTTCTTC. Translating gives CASSQSLDEQFF.

The gene calls are TRBV6-5 and TRBJ1-1; D call uncertain. CDR3 length: 13 residues. In germline, CDR1 is MNHEY, CDR2 SVGAGI. V was pared by 6 bases and J by 1 base, with 9 bases between. This CDR3 reads CASRDPRNTEAFF. Written as DNA, the CDR3 is TGTGCCAGCAGAGATCCGAGGAACACTGAAGCTTTCTTT.

V is TRBV20-1 and J is TRBJ1-2; D is possibly TRBD1 (6 bases). V shed 3 bases and J shed 2 bases, with 16 bases lying between them. The CDR3 has 15 residues. CDR1 DFQATT and CDR2 SNEGSKA come from the germline V gene (reference sequence). CDR3 in DNA: TGCAGTGCTAGTAAACCAGGGGAAAGGAACTATGGCTACACCTTC. It yields the protein CSASKPGERNYGYTF.

The CDR3 coding sequence is TGTGCCAGCAGCCTGGGACAGCGCTCTGGAAACACCATATATTTT. Translating gives CASSLGQRSGNTIYF. V is TRBV5-4 and J is TRBJ1-3; 7 bases line up with TRBD1. With V trimmed by 4 bases and J by 0 bases, 4 bases remained unmatched. Per the germline V gene, CDR1 is SGHNT and CDR2 is YYREEE (reference sequence). The CDR3 runs 15 residues. The full variable domain, its missing parts supplied by reference TRBV5-4 and TRBJ1-3, is ETGVTQSPTHLIKTRGQQVTLRCSSQSGHNTVSWYQQALGQGPQFIFQYYREEENGRGNFPPRFSGLQFPNYSSELNVNALELDDSALYLCASSLGQRSGNTIYFGEGSWLTVV.

V gene TRBV12-3 or TRBV12-4 combines with J gene TRBJ2-7, with D perhaps matching TRBD1 (6 bases). V dropped 3 bases and J dropped 5 bases, with 11 bases sitting between them. This CDR3 is built from 13 residues. CDR3 nucleotides: TGTGCCAGCAGTTTGGTACAGGGTAACGAGCAGTACTTC. Translating gives CASSLVQGNEQYF.

This chain uses TRBV21-1 with TRBJ2-1; TRBD2, as called in the table, went unchecked against the DNA. TRBV21-1 is classified as a pseudogene. This CDR3 is built from 13 residues. CDR3 sequence reads: CASSSRPGNEQFF. The CDR3, as DNA: TGTGCCAGCAGCTCTCGGCCCGGGAATGAGCAGTTCTTC.

The chain uses TRBV7-8 and TRBJ2-5; no clear D gene. V was clipped by 1 base and J by 4 bases, with 13 bases between them. Germline V gene data show CDR1 as SGHVS and CDR2 as FQNEAQ. This CDR3 contains 15 residues. The CDR3 is CASSLEGNLGETQYF. CDR3 sequence (DNA): TGTGCCAGCAGCTTAGAAGGGAATTTGGGAGAGACCCAGTACTTC.

The V and J genes are TRBV19 and TRBJ2-1; 11 bases agree with TRBD2. This CDR3 spans 15 amino acids. V shed 10 bases, J shed 4 bases, and the junction held 9 bases outside the gene matches. From germline, CDR1 is LNHDA and CDR2 SQIVND (reference sequence). CDR3 nucleotide sequence: TGTGCCACACATAGCGGGAGGGCCAGTTACAATGAGCAGTTCTTC. It is translated as CATHSGRASYNEQFF.

The rearrangement uses TRBV6-1 and TRBJ2-7; D gene ambiguous. Germline V gives CDR1 MNHNS, CDR2 SASEGT. V was cut by 2 bases and J by 7 bases, with 12 bases left in between. The CDR3 has 13 amino acids. This chain's CDR3 is CASSESGYREQYF. The CDR3 DNA is TGTGCCAGCAGTGAAAGTGGATACCGGGAGCAGTACTTC.